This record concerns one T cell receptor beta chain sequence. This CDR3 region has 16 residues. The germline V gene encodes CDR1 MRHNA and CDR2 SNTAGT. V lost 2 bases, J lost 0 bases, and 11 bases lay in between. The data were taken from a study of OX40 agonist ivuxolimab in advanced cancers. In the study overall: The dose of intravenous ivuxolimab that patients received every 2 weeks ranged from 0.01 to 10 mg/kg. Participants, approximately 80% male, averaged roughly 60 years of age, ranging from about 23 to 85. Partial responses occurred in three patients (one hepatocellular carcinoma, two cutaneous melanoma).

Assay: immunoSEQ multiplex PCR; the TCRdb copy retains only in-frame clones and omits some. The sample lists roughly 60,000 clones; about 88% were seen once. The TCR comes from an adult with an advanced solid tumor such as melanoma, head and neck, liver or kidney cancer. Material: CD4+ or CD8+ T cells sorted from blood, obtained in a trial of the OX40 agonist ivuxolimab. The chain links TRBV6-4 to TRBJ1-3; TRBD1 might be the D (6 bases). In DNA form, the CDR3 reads TGTGCCAGCAGTGACCGGGACAAGGCCTCTGGAAACACCATATATTTT. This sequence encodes CASSDRDKASGNTIYF.